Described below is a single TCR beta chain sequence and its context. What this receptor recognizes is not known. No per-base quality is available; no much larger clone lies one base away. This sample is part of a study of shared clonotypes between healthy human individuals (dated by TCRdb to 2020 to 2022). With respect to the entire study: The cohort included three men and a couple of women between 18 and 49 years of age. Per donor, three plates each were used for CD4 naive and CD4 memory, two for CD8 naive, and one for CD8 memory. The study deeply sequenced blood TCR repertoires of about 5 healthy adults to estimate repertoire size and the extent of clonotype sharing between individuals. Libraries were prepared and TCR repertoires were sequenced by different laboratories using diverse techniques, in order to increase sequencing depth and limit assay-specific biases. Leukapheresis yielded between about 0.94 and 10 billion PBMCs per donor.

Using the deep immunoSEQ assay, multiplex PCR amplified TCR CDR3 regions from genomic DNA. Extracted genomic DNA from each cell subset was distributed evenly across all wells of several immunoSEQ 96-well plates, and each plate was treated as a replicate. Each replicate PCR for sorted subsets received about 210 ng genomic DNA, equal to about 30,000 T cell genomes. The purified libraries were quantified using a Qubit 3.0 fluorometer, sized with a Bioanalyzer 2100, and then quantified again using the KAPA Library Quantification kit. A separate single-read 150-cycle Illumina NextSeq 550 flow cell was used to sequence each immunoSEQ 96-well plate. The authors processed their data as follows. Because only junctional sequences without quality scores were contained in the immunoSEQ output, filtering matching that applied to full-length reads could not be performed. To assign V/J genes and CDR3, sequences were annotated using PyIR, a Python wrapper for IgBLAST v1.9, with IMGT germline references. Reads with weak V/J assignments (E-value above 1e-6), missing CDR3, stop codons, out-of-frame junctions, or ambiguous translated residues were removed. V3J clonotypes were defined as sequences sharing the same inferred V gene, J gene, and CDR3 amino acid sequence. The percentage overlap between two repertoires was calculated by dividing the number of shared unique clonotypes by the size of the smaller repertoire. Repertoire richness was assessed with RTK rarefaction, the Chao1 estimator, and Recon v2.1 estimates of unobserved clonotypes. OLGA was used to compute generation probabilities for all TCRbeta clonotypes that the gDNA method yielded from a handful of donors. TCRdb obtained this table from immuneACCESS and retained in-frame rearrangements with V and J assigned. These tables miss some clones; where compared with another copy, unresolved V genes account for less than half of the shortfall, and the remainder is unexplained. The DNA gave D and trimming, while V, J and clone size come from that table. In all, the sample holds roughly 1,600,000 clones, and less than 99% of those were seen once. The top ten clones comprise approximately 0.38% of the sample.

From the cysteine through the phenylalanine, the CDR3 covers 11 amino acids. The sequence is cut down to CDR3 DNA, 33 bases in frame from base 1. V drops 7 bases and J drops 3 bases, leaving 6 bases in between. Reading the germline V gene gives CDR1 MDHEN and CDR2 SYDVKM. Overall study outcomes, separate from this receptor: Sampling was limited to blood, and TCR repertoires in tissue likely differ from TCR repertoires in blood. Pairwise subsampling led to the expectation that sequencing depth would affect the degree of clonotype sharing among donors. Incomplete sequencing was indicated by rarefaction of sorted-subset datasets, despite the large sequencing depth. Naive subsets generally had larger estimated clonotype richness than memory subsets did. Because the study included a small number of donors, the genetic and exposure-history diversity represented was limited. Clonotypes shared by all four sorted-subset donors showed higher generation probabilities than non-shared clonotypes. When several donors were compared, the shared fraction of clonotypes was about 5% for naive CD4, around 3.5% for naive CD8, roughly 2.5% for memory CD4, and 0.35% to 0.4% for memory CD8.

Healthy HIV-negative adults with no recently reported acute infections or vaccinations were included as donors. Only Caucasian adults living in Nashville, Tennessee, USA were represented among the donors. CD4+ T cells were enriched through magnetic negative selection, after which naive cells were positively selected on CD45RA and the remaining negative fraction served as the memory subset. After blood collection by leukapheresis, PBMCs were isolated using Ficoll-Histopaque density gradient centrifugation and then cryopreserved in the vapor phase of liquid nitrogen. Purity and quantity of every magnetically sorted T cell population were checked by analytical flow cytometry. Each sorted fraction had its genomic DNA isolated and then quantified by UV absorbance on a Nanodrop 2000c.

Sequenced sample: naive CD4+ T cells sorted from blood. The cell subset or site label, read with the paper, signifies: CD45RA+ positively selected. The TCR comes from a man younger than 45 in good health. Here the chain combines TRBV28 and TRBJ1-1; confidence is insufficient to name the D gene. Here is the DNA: TGTGCCAGCAAGGACCACACTGAAGCTTTCTTT. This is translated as CASKDHTEAFF.